Listed below are T cell receptor beta chains from one sample, sequenced in a study of human T cells and chemical hapten exposure. TCRdb independently ran MiXCR on the RACE reads; one entry per CDR3 protein. The sample records under 150,000 distinct CDR3 sequences, 9.5% to 13% being singletons. The material was whole blood, obtained in connection with sensitization to the hapten diphenylcyclopropenone (DPC). These TCRs come from a woman aged 50 to 65 with alopecia areata. Some clones in this sample may be carry-over from other donors' samples. The CDR3 runs from the conserved cysteine through the conserved F or W. The D gene is left open where the match is weak. Rows give clone size only sometimes, using once, few, many, or a class for an expanded clone.

d_gene	v_gene	abundance	j_gene	CDR3aa	CDR3nt
.	TRBV13	few	TRBJ2-7	CASSSKNRVSYEQYF	TGTGCCAGCAGCTCCAAAAACAGGGTATCCTACGAGCAGTACTTC
.	TRBV6-5	many	TRBJ1-3	CASTSDSGNTIYF	TGTGCCAGCACGTCGGACAGTGGAAACACCATATATTTT
.	TRBV28	few	TRBJ1-1	CASMDGEAFF	TGTGCCAGCATGGACGGTGAAGCTTTCTTT
TRBD2	TRBV29-1	.	TRBJ2-5	CSGRTSGETQYF	TGCAGCGGGAGGACTAGCGGTGAGACCCAGTACTTC
TRBD1	TRBV12-3/TRBV12-4	.	TRBJ1-1	CASSQTGAVSAFF	TGTGCCAGCAGCCAGACAGGGGCGGTTTCCGCTTTCTTT
TRBD1	TRBV28	many	TRBJ1-2	CASSIALDRAYGYTF	TGTGCCAGCAGCATAGCCTTGGACAGGGCATATGGCTACACCTTC
.	TRBV28	.	TRBJ2-7	CASSFPLGGISYEQYF	TGTGCCAGCAGTTTTCCCCTGGGCGGGATCTCCTACGAGCAGTACTTC
.	TRBV6-2/TRBV6-3	many	TRBJ2-2	CASSSFRVEKAGELFF	TGTGCCAGCAGTTCATTCAGAGTCGAGAAGGCCGGGGAGCTGTTTTTT
TRBD2	TRBV7-8	few	TRBJ2-3	CASSFVAGVADTQYF	TGTGCCAGCAGCTTCGTAGCGGGAGTCGCAGATACGCAGTATTTT
.	TRBV28	.	TRBJ1-5	CAIQGGNQPQHF	TGTGCCATACAGGGCGGCAATCAGCCCCAGCATTTT
TRBD1	TRBV4-2	.	TRBJ1-1	CASSQEPQGYKAFF	TGTGCCAGCAGCCAAGAGCCACAGGGGTATAAAGCTTTCTTT
TRBD2	TRBV12-5	many	TRBJ2-5	CASGAGLAGEAKYF	TGTGCTAGTGGTGCGGGACTAGCGGGCGAAGCCAAGTACTTC
TRBD2	TRBV29-1	.	TRBJ2-3	CSVLGLAGASTDTQYF	TGCAGCGTTTTGGGACTAGCGGGTGCTAGCACAGATACGCAGTATTTT
.	TRBV12-3/TRBV12-4	.	TRBJ2-7	CASSFNRAYEQYF	TGTGCCAGCAGTTTTAACAGAGCATACGAGCAGTACTTC
.	TRBV28	many	TRBJ2-6	CASSFRSYRFSGANVLTF	TGTGCCAGCAGTTTTAGGTCATACCGTTTCTCCGGGGCCAACGTCCTGACTTTC
.	TRBV7-2	few	TRBJ1-1	CASSLKARGTEAFF	TGTGCCAGCAGCTTAAAGGCACGGGGGACTGAAGCTTTCTTT
.	TRBV6-2/TRBV6-3	few	TRBJ1-1	CASSQGTEAFF	TGTGCCAGCAGTCAGGGAACTGAAGCTTTCTTT
.	TRBV28	.	TRBJ2-2	CASQLIHTPNTGELFF	TGTGCCAGCCAACTCATACATACACCGAACACCGGGGAGCTGTTTTTT
.	TRBV28	many	TRBJ2-4	CASTQAGTKNIQYF	TGTGCCAGCACCCAAGCAGGGACCAAAAACATTCAGTACTTC
.	TRBV12-3/TRBV12-4	many	TRBJ2-5	CASSFGGKGETQYF	TGTGCCAGCAGTTTCGGAGGGAAAGGGGAGACCCAGTACTTC
.	TRBV7-2	few	TRBJ1-2	CASSLSSGSSNYGYTF	TGTGCCAGCAGCTTAAGTTCGGGGAGCTCTAACTATGGCTACACCTTC
TRBD2	TRBV11-2	few	TRBJ2-7	CASSLGSRAGVEEQYF	TGTGCCAGCAGCTTAGGTTCTCGGGCGGGAGTCGAAGAGCAGTACTTC
TRBD1	TRBV3-1	.	TRBJ1-2	CASSNQGGRGRGGYGYTF	TGTGCCAGCAGCAACCAGGGAGGCAGGGGGCGCGGAGGCTATGGCTACACCTTC
.	TRBV4-1	.	TRBJ2-5	CASSHRDGTQYF	TGCGCCAGCAGCCACCGCGACGGGACCCAGTACTTC
.	TRBV10-2	few	TRBJ2-3	CASSEQGRADTQYF	TGCGCCAGCAGTGAGCAGGGGAGAGCAGATACGCAGTATTTT
.	TRBV6-8	.	TRBJ1-5	CASSRNQPQHF	TGTGCCAGCAGCCGGAATCAGCCCCAGCATTTT
.	TRBV14	many	TRBJ1-2	CASSQARNYGYTF	TGTGCCAGCAGCCAAGCCAGGAACTATGGCTACACCTTC
.	TRBV6-6	.	TRBJ2-5	CASSYSVRALQETQYF	TGTGCCAGCAGTTACTCGGTCCGGGCACTCCAAGAGACCCAGTACTTC
TRBD2	TRBV6-2/TRBV6-3	few	TRBJ2-7	CASSKAGAEQYF	TGTGCCAGCAGTAAAGCGGGGGCCGAGCAGTACTTC
TRBD1	TRBV18	many	TRBJ2-5	CASSPGTGVQETQYF	TGTGCCAGCTCACCAGGGACAGGGGTACAAGAGACCCAGTACTTC
.	TRBV19	few	TRBJ2-3	CASNHRVRADTQYF	TGTGCCAGCAATCACAGGGTGAGGGCAGATACGCAGTATTTT
.	TRBV29-1	many	TRBJ1-1	CSVGNIQNTEAFF	TGCAGCGTTGGAAACATACAGAACACTGAAGCTTTCTTT
.	TRBV11-2	.	TRBJ2-3	CASSLNRPGTDTQYF	TGTGCCAGCAGCTTAAACAGACCGGGCACAGATACGCAGTATTTT
TRBD1	TRBV18	few	TRBJ2-5	CASTGGFETQYF	TGTGCCAGCACAGGGGGCTTTGAGACCCAGTACTTC
TRBD1	TRBV6-2/TRBV6-3	.	TRBJ2-4	CTSRLRTGPNIQYF	TGTACCAGCAGACTCCGGACAGGCCCAAACATTCAGTACTTC
.	TRBV21-1	few	TRBJ1-3	CASSRWREFF	TGTGCCAGCAGCAGATGGAGGGAATTTTTT
.	TRBV7-9	many	TRBJ1-2	CASSRGDGYTF	TGTGCCAGCTCTAGAGGGGATGGCTACACCTTC
TRBD2	TRBV7-2	.	TRBJ2-2	CASSFSGSSTGELFF	TGTGCCAGCAGCTTTAGCGGGAGTAGCACCGGGGAGCTGTTTTTT